These 5 T cell receptor beta chains were all obtained from the same sample, sequenced in a study of blood T cells in healthy people across ages. A J-beta primer mix and a sample-barcoded 5' primer were used in a second PCR of roughly 6 to 12 cycles. One entry per CDR3 protein, called by TCRdb with MiXCR from the 5' RACE reads. This sample has about 720,000 distinct CDR3 sequences, with around 25% found just once. A further study also used this sample, focusing on T cells of mothers and their children.

Material: blood. The receptors stem from a boy aged 5-17 years in good health.

This clonotype was seen at least ten times. One junction end disagrees with the germline gene, perhaps due to a read error. The chain is built from TRBV28 and TRBJ2-3; 13 bases fit TRBD2. The germline gives CDR1 MDHEN, CDR2 SYDVKM. The CDR3 contains 16 residues. CDR3 residues: CASSSGTSGGTDTQYF. The CDR3 DNA reads as TGCGCCAGCAGCTCCGGGACTAGCGGGGGCACAGATACGCAGTATTTT.

This chain connects TRBV20-1 to TRBJ1-5, with 9 nucleotides matching TRBD1. Germline V gives CDR1 DFQATT, CDR2 SNEGSKA (reference sequence). The V gene end was trimmed by 6 bases and the J gene end by 1 base; junction bases not matched to a gene: 4. The CDR3 extends over 14 amino acids. The CDR3 DNA reads as TGCAGTGCACAGACAGGGGGAAGCAATCAGCCCCAGCATTTT. This gives the protein CSAQTGGSNQPQHF.

Details on this clonotype: One junction end does not reproduce the germline sequence, and a read error may be involved. This chain connects TRBV2 to TRBJ2-6, with 8 bases aligning to TRBD1. This CDR3 has 14 residues. The germline gives CDR1 SNHLY, CDR2 FYNNEI. The CDR3 coding sequence is TGTGCCACTGCAGCAGGGGGCGGGGCCAACGGCCTGACTTTC. As protein: CATAAGGGANGLTF.

This chain uses TRBV20-1 with TRBJ2-1; D call uncertain. The V gene's germline CDR1 is DFQATT and CDR2 SNEGSKA (reference sequence). V was clipped by 8 bases and J by 6 bases, with 11 bases between them. CDR3 length: 11 amino acids. CDR3 region: CSNSVGNEQFF. CDR3 bases: TGCAGTAACTCCGTCGGCAATGAGCAGTTCTTC.

This clonotype showed up just a few times. The rearrangement joins TRBV7-9 to TRBJ1-4, with 9 bases identical to TRBD1. CDR1 is SEHNR and CDR2 is FQNEAQ in the germline V gene (reference sequence). V lost 8 bases to trimming and J lost 7 bases; unmatched junction nucleotides: 2. CDR3 length equals 12 residues. The CDR3 region is CASGTGREKLFF. DNA for the CDR3: TGTGCCAGCGGGACAGGGCGTGAAAAACTGTTTTTT.